One sample yielded the 7 T cell receptor beta chains listed below, sequenced in a study of tumor-infiltrating lymphocytes in primary liver carcinoma. Priming with a constant-region primer yielded TCR beta cDNA from 450 to 600 ng total RNA. Three-round nested multiplex PCR performed with slightly modified ARM-PCR produced the TCR beta libraries. PCR rounds one and two used TRBV1-TRBV30 forward primers with a C-beta reverse primer for around 10 cycles each. Via MiXCR, TCRdb re-called the multiplex PCR reads, giving one row per CDR3 protein. The sample holds approximately 110,000 distinct CDR3 sequences; 50% to 65% are singletons and the top ten take about a tenth. For each extraction, RNA and DNA were obtained together from 20-30 mg of unsorted bulk tissue. Specimen: liver tumor tissue from sampling region 1. Documented subset: tumor region T1, superior pole. The receptor set was obtained from a woman aged 55-69 years with primary liver carcinoma and hepatitis B virus infection.

About this clonotype itself: The CDR3 ends on some other residue instead of the conserved phenylalanine or tryptophan, so this is likely a read error. The J gene is TRBJ2-1, the V gene TRBV29-1, with D hard to call. The V end lost 6 bases, the J end lost 2 bases, and 23 bases lay between the germline ends. The CDR3 runs to 17 residues. Germline V gene data show CDR1 as SQVTM and CDR2 as ANQGSEA. The CDR3, as DNA: TGCAGCGTAAGATCCTGGGGTGGCGGTACCACCTACAATGAGCAGTTCTCT. It translates to CSVRSWGGGTTYNEQFS.

The V gene is TRBV5-1, the J gene TRBJ2-1; 9 positions match TRBD2. V trimming: 2 bases; J trimming: 8 bases; junction bases outside the gene matches: 11. The germline CDR1 and CDR2 sequences are SGHRS and YFSETQ. The CDR3 spans 16 residues. The CDR3 protein is CASSFLNSGRVDEQFF. CDR3 nucleotide sequence: TGCGCCAGCAGCTTTTTGAATAGCGGGAGAGTAGATGAGCAGTTCTTC. The full variable domain, rest sourced from reference TRBV5-1 and TRBJ2-1, is KAGVTQTPRYLIKTRGQQVTLSCSPISGHRSVSWYQQTPGQGLQFLFEYFSETQRNKGNFPGRFSGRQFSNSRSEMNVSTLELGDSALYLCASSFLNSGRVDEQFFGPGTRLTVL.

In regard to this clonotype: A read error is possible here, since a much larger clone lies one base away. The rearrangement links TRBV6-6 to TRBJ2-7, with TRBD2 identical over 9 bases. CDR1 MNHNY and CDR2 SVGAGI come from the germline V gene (reference sequence). There are 16 residues in the CDR3. The CDR3 bases are TGTGCCAGCAGGGGCCGACTAGCGGAGAGCTCCTACAAGCAGTACTTC. It specifies CASRGRLAESSYKQYF.

Points on this clonotype: Germline and junction disagree at one end, which may indicate a read error. The chain combines TRBV11-2 with TRBJ2-4; D is unclear. The CDR3 runs to 13 residues. CDR1 is SGHAT and CDR2 is FQNNGV in the germline V gene. The CDR3 sequence: CANSLESKNIQYF. In DNA form, the CDR3 reads TGTGCCAATTCACTGGAGTCCAAAAACATTCAGTATTTC.

In the case of this clonotype: One end of the junction fails to match germline, which may point to a read error. This chain joins TRBV11-2 and TRBJ1-6; the D is unclear. Germline values: CDR1 SGHAT, CDR2 FQNNGV. This CDR3 is 14 amino acids long. CDR3 region: CVSSLDPRNSPLHF. CDR3 sequence (DNA): TGTGTCAGCAGCTTAGATCCGAGAAATTCACCCCTCCACTTT.

For this clonotype: A read error may account for a junction end that differs from germline. CDR3 residues: CASSIHSGLINRNEQSF. The CDR3 DNA sequence: TGTGCCAGCAGCATTCACTCGGGACTCATTAATAGGAATGAGCAGTCCTTC. The gene calls are TRBV11-2 and TRBJ2-1; TRBD2 is a possible D gene (6 bases). This CDR3 is 17 amino acids long. The germline V gene has CDR1 SGHAT and CDR2 FQNNGV. Supplemented by reference TRBV11-2 and TRBJ2-1, the full variable domain reads EAGVAQSPRYKIIEKRQSVAFWCNPISGHATLYWYQQILGQGPKLLIQFQNNGVVDDSQLPKDRFSAERLKGVDSTLKIQPAKLEDSAVYLCASSIHSGLINRNEQSFGPGTRLTVL.

On this clonotype itself: This may come from a read error, since a much larger clone is one base off. The chain employs TRBV6-1 and TRBJ2-5; 15 nucleotides agree with TRBD2. Germline CDR1 is MNHNS and CDR2 is SASEGT. Germline trimming cut 7 bases from V and 4 bases from J; bases unmatched to any gene: 10. This CDR3 is 17 amino acids long. The CDR3: CASIGGTSGRYRETQYF. DNA of the CDR3: TGTGCCAGCATTGGAGGGACTAGCGGGAGGTATCGAGAGACCCAGTACTTC.